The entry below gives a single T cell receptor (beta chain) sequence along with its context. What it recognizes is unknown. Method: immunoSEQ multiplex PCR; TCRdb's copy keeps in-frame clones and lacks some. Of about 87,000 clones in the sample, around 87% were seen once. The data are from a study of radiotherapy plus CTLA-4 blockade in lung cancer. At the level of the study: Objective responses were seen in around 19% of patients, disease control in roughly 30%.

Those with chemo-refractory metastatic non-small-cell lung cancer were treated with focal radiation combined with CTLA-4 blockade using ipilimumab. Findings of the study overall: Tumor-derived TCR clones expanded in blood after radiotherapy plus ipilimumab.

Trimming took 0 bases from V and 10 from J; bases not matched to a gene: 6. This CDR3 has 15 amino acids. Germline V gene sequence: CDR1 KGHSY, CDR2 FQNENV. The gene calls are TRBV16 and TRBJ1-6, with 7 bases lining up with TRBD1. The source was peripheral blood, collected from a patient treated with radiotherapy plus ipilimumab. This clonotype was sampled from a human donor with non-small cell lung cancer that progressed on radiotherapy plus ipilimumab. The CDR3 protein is CASSQSTGPVSPLHF. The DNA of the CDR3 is TGTGCCAGCAGCCAATCGACAGGGCCGGTATCACCCCTCCACTTT.